The rows below give T cell receptor beta chains drawn from one sample of a study of CD8 T cells in Susac syndrome. TCRdb processed the immunoSEQ multiplex PCR reads anew with MiXCR; each CDR3 protein has one entry. The table lists over 150,000 distinct CDR3 sequences, about 94% of them singletons, with about 0.1% in the top ten. The sequencing input was CD4+ T cells from PBMCs. Receptors were obtained from a human donor with Susac syndrome. The CDR3 runs from the conserved cysteine through the conserved F or W. Fields, in order: J gene, D gene, V gene, CDR3 protein, CDR3 DNA. The D gene is left open where the match is weak.

J gene: TRBJ1-1; D gene: NA; V gene: TRBV20-1; CDR3 protein: CSARVGGDTEAFF; CDR3 DNA: TGCAGTGCTAGAGTGGGGGGTGACACTGAAGCTTTCTTT
J gene: TRBJ1-1; D gene: TRBD1; V gene: TRBV6-5; CDR3 protein: CASSYSGQGARAFF; CDR3 DNA: TGTGCCAGCAGTTACTCGGGACAGGGGGCGCGAGCTTTCTTT
J gene: TRBJ1-3; D gene: NA; V gene: TRBV5-1; CDR3 protein: CASSLLGREGNTIYF; CDR3 DNA: TGCGCCAGCAGCTTGCTCGGCAGGGAAGGAAACACCATATATTTT
J gene: TRBJ1-1; D gene: NA; V gene: TRBV6-2/TRBV6-3; CDR3 protein: CASSPISIISANTEAFF; CDR3 DNA: TGTGCCAGCAGTCCCATCTCAATCATTAGCGCGAACACTGAAGCTTTCTTT
J gene: TRBJ1-1; D gene: NA; V gene: TRBV29-1; CDR3 protein: CSVANTEAFF; CDR3 DNA: TGCAGCGTTGCGAACACTGAAGCTTTCTTT
J gene: TRBJ2-1; D gene: TRBD2; V gene: TRBV27; CDR3 protein: CASRTSGLNEQFF; CDR3 DNA: TGTGCCAGCAGGACTAGCGGCCTTAATGAGCAGTTCTTC
J gene: TRBJ2-1; D gene: TRBD1; V gene: TRBV20-1; CDR3 protein: CSASSFRDRGDNEQFF; CDR3 DNA: TGCAGTGCTAGTTCTTTCCGGGACAGGGGTGACAATGAGCAGTTCTTC
J gene: TRBJ1-1; D gene: NA; V gene: TRBV7-9; CDR3 protein: CASSKLDWGGTEAFF; CDR3 DNA: TGTGCCAGCAGCAAACTGGACTGGGGTGGCACTGAAGCTTTCTTT
J gene: TRBJ2-1; D gene: NA; V gene: TRBV20-1; CDR3 protein: CSARAGSSYNEQFF; CDR3 DNA: TGCAGTGCTAGAGCAGGCAGCTCCTACAATGAGCAGTTCTTC
J gene: TRBJ2-7; D gene: TRBD2; V gene: TRBV20-1; CDR3 protein: CSANRLAGGGEQYF; CDR3 DNA: TGCAGTGCAAACCGACTAGCGGGAGGTGGGGAGCAGTACTTC
J gene: TRBJ2-1; D gene: TRBD2; V gene: TRBV5-1; CDR3 protein: CASSLGLAGQYEQFF; CDR3 DNA: TGCGCCAGCAGCCTAGGACTAGCGGGACAGTATGAGCAGTTCTTC
J gene: TRBJ1-1; D gene: NA; V gene: TRBV3-1; CDR3 protein: CASSQGSTRAFF; CDR3 DNA: TGTGCCAGCAGCCAAGGTTCCACCAGGGCTTTCTTT
J gene: TRBJ2-7; D gene: NA; V gene: TRBV6-1; CDR3 protein: CASSEKGLDSRSSYEQYF; CDR3 DNA: TGTGCCAGCAGTGAGAAGGGGCTAGATTCGCGGAGTTCCTACGAGCAGTACTTC
J gene: TRBJ2-7; D gene: TRBD1; V gene: TRBV7-2; CDR3 protein: CASSITAGTGAGEQYF; CDR3 DNA: TGTGCCAGCAGCATTACCGCCGGGACAGGGGCGGGCGAGCAGTACTTC